This passage covers 24 T cell receptor beta chains from one sample sequenced in a study of cytomegalovirus exposure and HLA in healthy donors. The PCR made use of 60 Vbeta and 13 Jbeta primers. TCRdb's table, derived via immunoSEQ multiplex PCR, lists solely in-frame clones and lacks some. The profile shows approximately 140,000 clones, 80% to 85% of them singletons. The sequenced material came from PBMCs. Receptors were obtained from a boy aged 10-17 years in good health and CMV-seronegative.

The chain couples TRBV7-2 to TRBJ2-5, with 7 bases lining up with TRBD2. The CDR3 is 14 amino acids. Trimming cost V 0 bases and J 4 bases; bases outside gene matches: 2. Germline V CDR1 and CDR2: SGHTA, FQGNSA. CDR3 region: CASSLAGGRETQYF. The CDR3 DNA reads TGTGCCAGCAGCTTAGCGGGCGGGAGAGAGACCCAGTACTTC.

The chain has TRBV27 and TRBJ2-5; D may be TRBD1 (5 bases). Between the trimmed V and J ends, which lost 8 bases and 5 bases, there was a span of 21 bases. The CDR3 is made up of 15 amino acids. Germline CDR1 is MNHEY and CDR2 is SMNVEV (reference sequence). CDR3 amino acids: CASCDSGNKGETQYF. The CDR3, as DNA: TGTGCCAGCTGCGACTCGGGTAACAAGGGGGAGACCCAGTACTTC.

This clone was seen just once. The chain uses TRBV27 and TRBJ2-2, with 8 bases matching TRBD2. There are 13 residues in the CDR3. The germline V gene has CDR1 MNHEY and CDR2 SMNVEV (reference sequence). V shed 5 bases and J 10 bases; nucleotides not matched to a gene: 6. This CDR3 reads CASSPVAGLELFF. DNA for the CDR3: TGTGCCAGCAGTCCTGTAGCGGGACTGGAGCTGTTTTTT.

The rearrangement links TRBV9 to TRBJ1-4; TRBD1 agrees at 9 bases. Germline V CDR1 and CDR2: SGDLS, YYNGEE. J lost 4 bases, V lost 4 bases, and 5 bases had no gene match. The CDR3 is made up of 15 amino acids. The CDR3 here is CASSSRTGVNEKLFF. CDR3 sequence (DNA): TGTGCCAGCAGCTCGCGGACAGGGGTTAATGAAAAACTGTTTTTT.

This clone was seen more than once but under ten times. The genes are TRBV25-1 and TRBJ2-1; perhaps TRBD1 as D (6 bases). Trimming left V 8 bases short and J 4 bases short, with 21 bases between. The CDR3 is made up of 16 amino acids. Per germline, CDR1 MGHDK and CDR2 SYGVNS. CDR3 nucleotide sequence: TGTGCCAGCGGCTACCGAGGGGGTAGGGAATACAATGAGCAGTTCTTC. Protein product: CASGYRGGREYNEQFF.

V usage is TRBV29-1 and J usage is TRBJ1-2; TRBD1 aligns across 11 bases. In germline, CDR1 is SQVTM, CDR2 ANQGSEA. Trimming took 7 bases from V and 7 from J; bases not matched to a gene: 5. This CDR3 has 12 residues. This CDR3 reads CSARGQGGGYTF. CDR3 DNA: TGCAGCGCTAGGGGACAGGGGGGTGGCTACACCTTC.

The chain combines TRBV7-8 with TRBJ2-7; 9 nucleotides align to TRBD1. Germline V gene sequence: CDR1 SGHVS, CDR2 FQNEAQ. V lost 1 base and J lost 6; bases outside the gene matches: 7. The CDR3 is 15 amino acids. The CDR3 coding sequence is TGTGCCAGCAGCTTAGGGACAGGGGACTTTAGCGAGCAGTACTTC. Residues: CASSLGTGDFSEQYF.

The CDR3 loop is CASSQEAGRDTDTQYF. The CDR3 DNA follows: TGCGCCAGCAGCCAAGAGGCAGGACGGGATACAGATACGCAGTATTTT. V gene TRBV4-3 combines with J gene TRBJ2-3, with D possibly matching TRBD2 (5 bases). Germline-derived CDR1 and CDR2 are LGHNA and YSLEER. Trimming stripped 0 bases from V and 3 bases from J, with 13 bases between. The CDR3 extends over 16 amino acids.

The chain is built from TRBV6-1 and TRBJ1-1; TRBD1 matches at 7 bases. V shed 6 bases and J 2 bases; nucleotides not matched to a gene: 9. This CDR3 comprises 15 residues. Germline V gene lookup returns CDR1 MNHNS and CDR2 SASEGT. Here the CDR3 DNA reads TGTGCCAGCAGCGCGACAGGGCTAAAAAACACTGAAGCTTTCTTT. It yields the protein CASSATGLKNTEAFF.

The chain couples TRBV6-1 to TRBJ2-6; D call uncertain. Germline CDR1 and CDR2: MNHNS and SASEGT. This CDR3 has 15 amino acids. Trimming took 2 bases from V and 1 from J, leaving 6 bases between them. CDR3: CASSESGSGANVLTF. In DNA form, the CDR3 reads TGTGCCAGCAGTGAATCGGGTTCTGGGGCCAACGTCCTGACTTTC.

The chain has TRBV5-6 and TRBJ2-7; 7 nucleotides align to TRBD2. The CDR3 covers 13 residues. Per germline, CDR1 SGHDT and CDR2 YYEEEE. The V gene end was trimmed by 6 bases and the J gene end by 3 bases; junction bases not matched to a gene: 6. The DNA for the CDR3 is TGTGCCAGCAACAGTCGGGGGGACTACGAGCAGTACTTC. Encoded protein: CASNSRGDYEQYF.

This rearrangement joins TRBV2 to TRBJ1-2, with 10 bases that match TRBD1. V dropped 6 bases and J dropped 8; count of bases not matched to a gene: 6. The CDR3 runs to 13 residues. Germline V lookup: CDR1 SNHLY, CDR2 FYNNEI. The CDR3 spells CASRVTGGAGYTF. DNA of the CDR3: TGTGCCAGCAGAGTGACAGGGGGCGCGGGCTACACCTTC. The variable domain in full, with the rest retrieved from reference TRBV2 and TRBJ1-2, is EPEVTQTPSHQVTQMGQEVILRCVPISNHLYFYWYRQILGQKVEFLVSFYNNEISEKSEIFDDQFSVERPDGSNFTLKIRSTKLEDSAMYFCASRVTGGAGYTFGSGTRLTVV.

The rearrangement links TRBV5-1 to TRBJ2-1; D gene uncertain. Germline loops: CDR1 SGHRS, CDR2 YFSETQ. Trimming took off 4 bases at V and 0 bases at J, with 8 bases between the two ends. The CDR3 runs to 14 residues. The CDR3 region has the DNA TGCGCCAGCAGCATAGAGAGCTCCTACAATGAGCAGTTCTTC. Its translation is CASSIESSYNEQFF.

The chain is built from TRBV7-8 and TRBJ2-1, with a possible D match to TRBD1 (5 bases). This CDR3 spans 13 amino acids. V lost 4 bases to trimming and J lost 4 bases, with 8 bases between them. Germline CDR1 reads SGHVS; CDR2 reads FQNEAQ. The CDR3 protein is CASSSRQYNEQFF. The CDR3 DNA is TGTGCCAGCAGCTCCCGACAGTACAATGAGCAGTTCTTC.

This clone was recorded only once. The chain is built from TRBV7-9 and TRBJ2-3; TRBD2 agrees at 9 bases. The CDR3 covers 17 residues. CDR1 is SEHNR and CDR2 is FQNEAQ in the germline V gene (reference sequence). V was clipped by 7 bases and J by 2 bases; unmatched bases: 13. Written as DNA, the CDR3 is TGTGCCAGCACCCAGACTAGCGGACCGTTGCTCACAGATACGCAGTATTTT. As protein: CASTQTSGPLLTDTQYF.

About this clone itself: Other DNA sequences within the sample encode an identical CDR3. V gene TRBV30 combines with J gene TRBJ2-1; 9 bases are shared with TRBD2. Germline V gene sequence: CDR1 GTSNPN, CDR2 SVGIG (reference sequence). CDR3 length equals 12 residues. J lost 4 bases, V lost 7 bases, and 2 bases had no gene match. CDR3 coding DNA: TGTGCCTCAGCGGGAGGTTACAATGAGCAGTTCTTC. Protein sequence: CASAGGYNEQFF.

This chain connects TRBV6-1 to TRBJ2-3; TRBD2 aligns across 7 bases. The germline gives CDR1 MNHNS, CDR2 SASEGT. The CDR3 spans 15 residues. Trimming cost V 3 bases and J 3 bases; bases outside gene matches: 6. CDR3 in amino acids: CASSDAGRGTDTQYF. The CDR3 DNA sequence: TGTGCCAGCAGTGATGCAGGGAGGGGAACAGATACGCAGTATTTT.

J is TRBJ2-7 and V is TRBV5-6; D might be TRBD1 (5 bases). V dropped 0 bases and J dropped 3 bases, with 7 bases sitting between them. Germline lookup yields CDR1 SGHDT and CDR2 YYEEEE. CDR3 size: 13 residues. CDR3 in DNA: TGTGCCAGCAGCTTGGGACAGAACTACGAGCAGTACTTC. Residues: CASSLGQNYEQYF.

J is TRBJ1-1 and V is TRBV25-1; D gene ambiguous. The CDR3 has 16 amino acids. Germline V gene sequence: CDR1 MGHDK, CDR2 SYGVNS. With 1 base removed from V and 5 bases from J, the gap between germline ends came to 17 bases. The CDR3 protein is CASSESRVRLITEAFF. The CDR3 nucleotides read TGTGCCAGCAGTGAATCCCGGGTCCGCCTCATAACTGAAGCTTTCTTT.

The V gene is TRBV7-8, the J gene TRBJ2-2, with 9 nucleotides matching TRBD2. The CDR3 runs to 15 residues. CDR1 SGHVS and CDR2 FQNEAQ come from the germline V gene. With V trimmed by 3 bases and J by 6 bases, 5 bases remained unmatched. The CDR3 loop is CASSFLSGSAGELFF. DNA for the CDR3: TGTGCCAGCAGCTTCCTTAGCGGGAGTGCCGGGGAGCTGTTTTTT.

The rearrangement uses TRBV6-5 and TRBJ1-1; 7 nucleotides agree with TRBD1. V trimming: 6 bases; J trimming: 6 bases; junction bases outside the gene matches: 10. CDR1 and CDR2 (germline): MNHEY, SVGAGI. The CDR3 is made up of 14 amino acids. CDR3 DNA sequence: TGTGCCAGCAGGTCCCGACAGGGTGCGGCTGAAGCTTTCTTT. Residues: CASRSRQGAAEAFF.

The rearrangement uses TRBV5-4 and TRBJ2-3; 7 bases are shared with TRBD1. CDR1 is SGHNT, CDR2 YYREEE, per germline (reference sequence). CDR3 size: 13 residues. The ends lost 2 bases at V and 5 bases at J; junction bases unmatched: 2. In DNA form, the CDR3 reads TGTGCCAGCAGCTTTGACAGGGAAGATACGCAGTATTTT. This codes for CASSFDREDTQYF.

The chain uses TRBV6-1 and TRBJ2-1; the D gene is possibly TRBD1 (5 bases). The CDR3 runs 13 residues. Looked up from germline, CDR1 is MNHNS and CDR2 is SASEGT. V was cut by 6 bases and J by 7 bases, with 13 bases left in between. CDR3 sequence (DNA): TGTGCCAGCAGCGAATTAGACAGTAATGAGCAGTTCTTC. It encodes CASSELDSNEQFF.

The chain carries TRBV7-9 and TRBJ1-1; perhaps TRBD1 as D (5 bases). Germline V gives CDR1 SEHNR, CDR2 FQNEAQ (reference sequence). The CDR3 has 14 amino acids. V shed 4 bases and J shed 1 base, with 10 bases lying between them. The CDR3 DNA is TGTGCCAGCAGCTCATCTCAGGGGAACACTGAAGCTTTCTTT. Its protein product is CASSSSQGNTEAFF.